This is a list of T cell receptor beta chains from one sample in a study of a mutant IDH1 vaccine in newly diagnosed glioma. Libraries were prepared by immunoSEQ multiplex PCR; TCRdb keeps only in-frame clonotypes and omits some of them. This table has roughly 84,000 clones, almost 85% appearing once. Sequenced here: PBMCs, sampled from a glioma patient treated with radiotherapy, temozolomide or both. The receptors derive from a middle-aged man with glioma. Some clones in this sample may be carry-over from other donors' samples. CDR3s include the opening cysteine and the closing phenylalanine or tryptophan. The order of the fields is J gene, V gene, clone size, CDR3 protein. Rows may omit the clone size; those that give it use once, few, many or a size class.

TRBJ2-7 TRBV6-5 few CASSLTLQGNYEQYF
TRBJ1-4 TRBV6-5 NA CASSDTGTGAAKLFF
TRBJ2-7 TRBV2 NA CASSWAPSYEQYF
TRBJ1-1 TRBV6-1 NA CASSRGQGNTEAFF
TRBJ1-5 TRBV6-6 few CASSYDYQPQHF
TRBJ1-3 TRBV6-1 NA CASPGSGNTIYF
TRBJ2-5 TRBV12-5 NA CASGQTGGLETQYF
TRBJ1-1 TRBV27 NA CASSSGTGMDTEAFF
TRBJ2-5 TRBV11-2 few CASSQDRLPRETQYF
TRBJ1-1 TRBV5-4 once CASSLDQGNTEAFF
TRBJ1-1 TRBV10-3 NA CAISGDSPTEAFF
TRBJ2-1 TRBV6-5 NA CASSYSSGGHNEQFF
TRBJ2-7 TRBV5-6 NA CASSLGGTSGVHEQYF
TRBJ2-7 TRBV23-1 many CASSQLDGRVCNEQYF
TRBJ1-6 TRBV2 NA CASSAQGWNSPLHF
TRBJ2-5 TRBV20-1 NA CSAGQETQYF